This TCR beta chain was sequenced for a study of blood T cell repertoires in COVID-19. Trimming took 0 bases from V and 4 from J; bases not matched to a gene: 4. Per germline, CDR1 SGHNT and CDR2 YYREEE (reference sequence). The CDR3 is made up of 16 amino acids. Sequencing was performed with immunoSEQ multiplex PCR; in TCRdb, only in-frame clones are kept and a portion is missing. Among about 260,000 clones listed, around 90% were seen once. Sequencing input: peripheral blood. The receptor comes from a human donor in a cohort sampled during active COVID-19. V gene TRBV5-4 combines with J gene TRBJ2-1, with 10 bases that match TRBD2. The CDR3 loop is CASSLGALAGYNEQFF. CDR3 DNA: TGTGCCAGCAGCTTGGGCGCACTAGCGGGGTACAATGAGCAGTTCTTC. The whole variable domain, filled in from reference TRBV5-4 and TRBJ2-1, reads ETGVTQSPTHLIKTRGQQVTLRCSSQSGHNTVSWYQQALGQGPQFIFQYYREEENGRGNFPPRFSGLQFPNYSSELNVNALELDDSALYLCASSLGALAGYNEQFFGPGTRLTVL.